This paragraph reports one T cell receptor beta chain. The antigen remains unidentified. Looked up from germline, CDR1 is MDHEN and CDR2 is SYDVKM. CDR3 length equals 14 residues. V was clipped by 5 bases and J by 5 bases, with 16 bases between them. Samples underwent the assay at deep level. Evenly divided among several immunoSEQ plates was the genomic DNA of each subset. Clones were read by immunoSEQ multiplex PCR, and TCRdb kept only the in-frame ones, dropping some. This sample has about 1.5 million clones, with 95% to 99% found just once. This specimen comes from a study of shared clonotypes between healthy human individuals. Turning to the study itself: The plates for each donor numbered three CD4 naive, three CD4 memory, two CD8 naive and one CD8 memory. Findings and limits, study-wide: Non-shared clonotypes displayed generation probabilities falling below those of clonotypes present in all four donors.

The sequencing sample was made of naive CD4+ T cells sorted from blood. Regarding subset: CD45RA+ positively selected. The V and J genes are TRBV28 and TRBJ2-7; D assignment may be TRBD1 or TRBD2 (5 bases each). This clonotype was sampled from a man aged 25 to 45 in good health. The CDR3 spells CASSLGTRNHEQYF. CDR3 coding DNA: TGTGCCAGCAGTCTCGGGACGCGTAACCACGAGCAGTACTTC.